This T cell receptor beta chain was captured in a study of T cells after yellow fever vaccination. Study in general: Those fractions that held only low numbers of cells were prepared using the SMART-Seq v4 Ultra Low Input RNA kit.

Findings of the study overall: Clones from primary vaccination mostly reappeared after the booster (96% CD4, under 90% CD8). Researchers cautioned that FACS-sorted repertoires could harbor abundant clonotypes contaminating from the bulk population.

Conversion of TCR transcripts into cDNA relied on 5'RACE template switching, which added a universal primer site and UMIs. TCRdb reanalysed the 5' RACE reads using MiXCR and keeps one entry per CDR3 protein. The data show 45,000 to 60,000 distinct CDR3 sequences, with less than 8% seen just once and about 24% held by the top ten. CDR3 length: 15 amino acids. Germline assignment: CDR1 PRHDT and CDR2 FYEKMQ (reference sequence). Between the trimmed V and J ends, which lost 3 bases and 1 base, there was a span of 12 bases. This clonotype originated in a young man who received the YFV17D yellow fever vaccine. Specimen: CD8+ T cells not binding an NS4B(214-222) dextramer, sorted from PBMCs, collected 35 to 50 days after the first yellow fever vaccination. This chain uses TRBV13 with TRBJ1-1, with D perhaps TRBD1 (5 bases). For the CDR3, the DNA is TGTGCCAGCAGCTTCGGGGGGTGGGGGAACACTGAAGCTTTCTTT. The encoded protein is CASSFGGWGNTEAFF.